Presented here are 15 T cell receptor beta chains from one specimen sequenced in a study of Graves' ophthalmopathy and Graves' hyperthyroidism (dated by TCRdb to 2017 to 2018). Instrument used: Illumina HiSeq 2000. TCR beta CDR3 regions were amplified from RNA transcripts for repertoire sequencing. A first-round RT-PCR used HTBI primers with the Qiagen OneStep RT-PCR kit, followed by a second-round multiplex PCR, size selection and purification. Using fastp at Q25 and MiXCR, TCRdb reprocessed the public reads and kept productive beta chains. CDR3 protein duplicates are merged, each entry listing the most common genes and DNA. This sample is represented by about 1.1 million distinct CDR3 sequences; about 36% of them were singletons. Jointly, the top ten make up 11% of the sample. The source material was peripheral blood or thyroid tissue (not recorded which). The origin of the receptors is an adult man with Graves' hyperthyroidism.

This clonotype was seen ten or more times. The gene calls are TRBV4-1 and TRBJ1-2; TRBD1 matches 8 bases. Germline CDR1 and CDR2: MGHRA and YSYEKL. This CDR3 has 14 amino acids. Unmatched junction bases numbered 4, after V lost 2 bases and J lost 5 bases. CDR3 sequence reads: CASSQRTGWYGYTF. The CDR3 bases are TGCGCCAGCAGCCAACGGACAGGGTGGTATGGCTACACCTTC.

The table lists this clonotype with many counts. The chain carries TRBV10-3 and TRBJ1-2; TRBD1 is a possible D gene (6 bases). Germline V gene lookup returns CDR1 ENHRY and CDR2 SYGVKD. The CDR3 consists of 12 residues. V was trimmed by 7 bases and J by 4 bases, leaving 10 bases between them. As DNA, the CDR3 is TGTGCCATCAATCAGGGGAGCTATGGCTACACCTTC. It specifies CAINQGSYGYTF.

The rearrangement joins TRBV7-2 to TRBJ1-5; maybe TRBD1 (5 bases). CDR3 length: 11 residues. V was clipped by 0 bases and J by 13 bases, with 7 bases between them. Looked up from germline, CDR1 is SGHTA and CDR2 is FQGNSA. This chain's CDR3 is CASSLAGAQHF. The DNA for the CDR3 is TGTGCCAGCAGCTTAGCAGGGGCTCAGCATTTT.

Remarks on this clonotype: This may come from a read error, since a much larger clone is one base off. The chain employs TRBV10-3 and TRBJ2-7, with 10 bases fitting TRBD2. The CDR3 has 15 amino acids. From germline, CDR1 is ENHRY and CDR2 SYGVKD. DNA for the CDR3: TGTGCCACCAGTGGGTCTAGCGGGAGTAACTACGAGCAGTACTTC. It specifies CATSGSSGSNYEQYF.

The chain has TRBV24-1 and TRBJ2-7; D possibly corresponds to TRBD1 (6 bases). V dropped 3 bases and J dropped 5 bases, with 10 bases sitting between them. Germline V gives CDR1 KGHDR, CDR2 SFDVKD. The CDR3 consists of 13 residues. The CDR3 DNA sequence: TGTGCCACCAGTGATCCAGGGACACACGAGCAGTACTTC. This gives the protein CATSDPGTHEQYF.

The chain links TRBV19 to TRBJ1-2; possibly TRBD1 for D (6 bases). V lost 4 bases and J lost 5, with 14 bases in between. Germline V gene data show CDR1 as LNHDA and CDR2 as SQIVND (reference sequence). This CDR3 is 14 amino acids long. The CDR3 reads CASSKPRGGYGYTF. In DNA form, the CDR3 reads TGTGCCAGTAGTAAACCCAGGGGAGGATATGGCTACACCTTC.

This clonotype occurred many times. The chain uses TRBV4-3 and TRBJ1-1, with D unclear. The CDR3 consists of 14 residues. Germline CDR1 is LGHNA and CDR2 is YSLEER. V was trimmed by 4 bases and J by 3 bases, leaving 12 bases between them. The CDR3 loop reads CASSRLTVDTEAFF. The CDR3 nucleotides read TGCGCCAGCAGCCGCTTAACAGTCGACACTGAAGCTTTCTTT.

Remarks on this clonotype: At one boundary the junction diverges from the germline segment, which might be a read error. The chain joins TRBV7-2 to TRBJ1-4; 10 bases match TRBD1. CDR1 SGHTA and CDR2 FQGNSA come from the germline V gene. The CDR3 covers 18 residues. Here the CDR3 reads CASSPLPTGGRPNEKLFF. In DNA, the CDR3 is TGCGCCAGCAGCCCACTTCCGACAGGGGGCAGGCCTAATGAAAAACTGTTTTTT.

The chain employs TRBV4-1 and TRBJ1-6, with D uncertain. The CDR3 extends over 17 amino acids. V dropped 5 bases and J dropped 7 bases, with 21 bases sitting between them. CDR1 and CDR2 from the germline V gene are MGHRA and YSYEKL. The CDR3 spells CASSYWDEVSVNSPLHF. CDR3 bases: TGCGCCAGCAGCTACTGGGATGAGGTTTCAGTAAATTCACCCCTCCACTTT.

The chain joins TRBV2 to TRBJ2-5, with 8 nucleotides matching TRBD1. CDR1 and CDR2 (germline): SNHLY, FYNNEI. After removal of 1 base from V and 4 bases from J, the junction contained 5 bases not matched to a gene. The CDR3 covers 15 residues. The CDR3, as DNA: TGTGCCAGCAGTGAAGGAACAGGGGGGTCAGAGACCCAGTACTTC. This encodes CASSEGTGGSETQYF.

The rearrangement links TRBV7-9 to TRBJ1-2, with unresolved D. The germline V gene has CDR1 SEHNR and CDR2 FQNEAQ (reference sequence). The CDR3 covers 12 residues. Deletions cut 5 bases from V and 6 bases from J, with 10 bases between. CDR3 protein: CASSRLYDGYTF. The CDR3 region has the DNA TGTGCCAGCAGCCGTCTTTACGATGGCTACACCTTC.

This clonotype has at least ten counts. The rearrangement links TRBV12-3 or TRBV12-4 to TRBJ1-5; 7 bases align to TRBD1. J gave up 5 bases and V 8 bases, and 6 bases lay outside the gene matches. This CDR3 comprises 13 residues. For the CDR3, the DNA is TGTGCCAGCGGCCTTACAGGGGATCAGCCCCAGCATTTT. It translates to CASGLTGDQPQHF.

This clonotype was recorded at least ten times. The V call is TRBV29-1, the J call TRBJ1-5; D is uncertain. Germline lookup yields CDR1 SQVTM and CDR2 ANQGSEA. The CDR3 runs to 12 residues. V gave up 4 bases and J gave up 1 base, with 5 bases separating them. CDR3 nucleotides: TGCAGCGTTGCGGAGAGCAATCAGCCCCAGCATTTT. Translation: CSVAESNQPQHF.

The chain recombines TRBV6-5 with TRBJ2-1, with 7 bases that match TRBD1. The J segment lost 1 base and the V segment lost 7 bases, leaving 7 bases of the junction unmatched. The CDR3 loop spans 15 amino acids. Germline CDR1 and CDR2: MNHEY and SVGAGI. The CDR3 sequence: CASTPGDSSYNEQFF. The DNA for the CDR3 is TGTGCCAGCACCCCAGGGGACAGTTCCTACAATGAGCAGTTCTTC.

This clonotype was seen a few times. The V call is TRBV19, the J call TRBJ2-2; D remains unclear. The V end lost 5 bases, the J end lost 6 bases, and 13 bases lay between the germline ends. CDR3 size: 14 residues. Per the germline V gene, CDR1 is LNHDA and CDR2 is SQIVND (reference sequence). The CDR3: CASSPPEWAGELFF. CDR3 DNA sequence: TGTGCCAGTAGTCCCCCCGAGTGGGCCGGGGAGCTGTTTTTT.